The clone carrying this TCR beta chain came up once. These data are taken from a study of blood T cells in healthy people across ages. A second PCR, run for about 6 to 11 cycles, used a sample-barcoded 5' primer plus a J-beta primer mix. TCRdb processed the 5' RACE reads anew with MiXCR; each CDR3 protein has one entry. The sample yields 1,500,000 or so distinct CDR3 sequences, almost 60% seen once. CDR1 MNHEY and CDR2 SMNVEV come from the germline V gene (reference sequence). With 2 bases removed from V and 0 bases from J, the gap between germline ends came to 14 bases. This CDR3 spans 17 amino acids.

This clonotype was sampled from a man aged 18 to 35 in good health. The genes are TRBV27 and TRBJ2-1, with D maybe TRBD2 (6 bases). Sequenced material: blood. The CDR3 nucleotides read TGTGCCAGCAGTTTAAACGACGCGGGAAGCTCCTACAATGAGCAGTTCTTC. Its protein product is CASSLNDAGSSYNEQFF.